This T cell receptor beta chain was identified in a study of blood T cell repertoires in COVID-19. Overall study context: The United States, Italy and Spain provided the acute and convalescent COVID-19 samples. T cells, B-cell-depleted T cells, or PBMCs provided the cDNA or gDNA that served as material.

Per the study methods: It was from reference gene primer amplification that nucleated cell counts were estimated. The table came from immunoSEQ multiplex PCR; TCRdb's copy has only in-frame clones and leaves some out. D and trimming come from the DNA, and the V and J calls and clone size come from that table. Of fewer than 400,000 clones in the sample, roughly 87% were seen once. Cohort 3 donors were reported recovered after two negative PCRs, clearance, or symptom resolution. The germline CDR1 and CDR2 sequences are SGHRS and YFSETQ. Trimming pared 0 bases from V and 1 base from J, leaving 7 bases between. CDR3 length: 14 residues.

The gene calls are TRBV5-1 and TRBJ1-1; D gene ambiguous. This TCR was sampled from a woman between 18 and 30 years old who had recovered from COVID-19. Source material: PBMCs or T cells enriched from blood (not recorded which). CDR3 sequence (DNA): TGCGCCAGCAGCTTGGCCTTAGAGAACACTGAAGCTTTCTTT. It is translated as CASSLALENTEAFF.